One sample yielded the 14 T cell receptor beta chains listed below, sequenced in a study of T-cell reconstitution after alpha-beta-depleted transplantation in children. Preparing the TCRbeta library involved the use of unique molecular identifiers. TCRdb independently ran MiXCR on the PCR reads; one entry per CDR3 protein. This table has about 500,000 distinct CDR3 sequences, about 31% appearing once. The specimen was PBMCs from the stem cell graft donor, collected from the stem cell graft. These TCRs come from a human donor who donated a stem cell graft to a child with aplastic anemia.

This rearrangement joins TRBV7-2 to TRBJ1-1, with D perhaps matching TRBD1 (5 bases). The CDR3 consists of 16 residues. Germline-derived CDR1 and CDR2 are SGHTA and FQGNSA. Between the trimmed V and J ends, which lost 1 base and 1 base, there was a span of 13 bases. The CDR3 DNA reads TGTGCCAGCAGCTTAGGTATGGGGCTGGGGAACACTGAAGCTTTCTTT. This translates into CASSLGMGLGNTEAFF.

The chain joins TRBV28 to TRBJ1-1; D is uncertain. CDR3 size: 15 residues. The V end was cut by 6 bases, the J end by 0 bases, with 14 bases between. CDR1 is MDHEN, CDR2 SYDVKM, per germline. CDR3 sequence: CASSQKGNMNTEAFF. CDR3 DNA sequence: TGTGCCAGCAGCCAAAAGGGAAACATGAACACTGAAGCTTTCTTT.

The chain is built from TRBV10-3 and TRBJ2-7; TRBD2 aligns across 8 bases. After removal of 3 bases from V and 7 bases from J, the junction contained 11 bases not matched to a gene. This CDR3 contains 15 residues. CDR1 is ENHRY and CDR2 is SYGVKD in the germline V gene. CDR3 in DNA: TGTGCCATCAGTGAAGCAGAAGCGGGAGTGAGTGAGCAGTACTTC. It encodes CAISEAEAGVSEQYF.

This chain links TRBV5-6 with TRBJ2-7; tentatively, D is TRBD1 or TRBD2 (5 bases each). In germline, CDR1 is SGHDT, CDR2 YYEEEE. This CDR3 is built from 14 residues. V lost 3 bases to trimming and J lost 2 bases, with 12 bases between them. The DNA for the CDR3 is TGTGCCAGCAGCTATGGGACGGGGACCTACGAGCAGTACGTC. Protein product: CASSYGTGTYEQYV.

J is TRBJ2-5 and V is TRBV7-2; D is ambiguous. CDR1 is SGHTA and CDR2 is FQGNSA in the germline V gene. The V and J ends lost 4 bases and 2 bases respectively, with 11 bases between them. CDR3 length: 14 amino acids. CDR3 coding DNA: TGTGCCAGCAGCTCCCCAGGAACTCAAGAGACCCAGTACTTC. Its translation is CASSSPGTQETQYF.

The rearrangement joins TRBV3-1 to TRBJ1-5; D might be TRBD1 (6 bases). The CDR3 consists of 15 residues. Trimming stripped 3 bases from V and 3 bases from J, with 12 bases between. CDR1 LGHDT and CDR2 YNNKEL come from the germline V gene (reference sequence). The CDR3 loop is CASSHSGGPNQPQHF. The CDR3 DNA sequence: TGTGCCAGCAGCCATTCTGGGGGGCCCAATCAGCCCCAGCATTTT.

DNA of the CDR3: TGTGCCAGCAGTGAAGTATTGTCCTTTGTTAGCTACACCTTC. Translation gives CASSEVLSFVSYTF. This chain joins TRBV6-1 and TRBJ1-2; D is ambiguous. Trimming shortened V by 1 base and J by 9 bases, and 15 bases separated the two germline ends. Germline V lookup: CDR1 MNHNS, CDR2 SASEGT. The CDR3 totals 14 residues.

In this sample, this clonotype turned up a few times. A read error may produce the germline difference seen at one junction end. The gene calls are TRBV12-3 or TRBV12-4 and TRBJ2-1; TRBD1 aligns across 10 bases. The CDR3 totals 11 residues. The CDR3 DNA reads as TGTGCCAGCAGTTCGGGACAGGGGTCCGTATTC. As protein: CASSSGQGSVF.

This clonotype has only a few counts. The chain employs TRBV6-6 and TRBJ1-5; unclear D gene. Germline values: CDR1 MNHNY, CDR2 SVGAGI (reference sequence). Trimming left V 3 bases short and J 6 bases short, with 6 bases between. The CDR3 contains 12 residues. DNA for the CDR3: TGTGCCAGCAGTTATGGCAGTCAGCCCCAGCATTTT. Its translation is CASSYGSQPQHF.

This clonotype occurred a few times. This sequence joins TRBV20-1 and TRBJ2-7, with D possibly being TRBD2 (5 bases). CDR1 and CDR2 (germline): DFQATT, SNEGSKA (reference sequence). The CDR3 is 13 residues long. The ends were cut back, 0 bases at V and 5 bases at J, with 11 bases in the middle. This CDR3 is CSARDRRRDEQYF. The CDR3 bases are TGCAGTGCTAGAGATCGCAGGCGGGACGAGCAGTACTTC.

This sequence joins TRBV28 and TRBJ1-2; D is unclear. The germline V gene has CDR1 MDHEN and CDR2 SYDVKM. The CDR3 consists of 14 residues. V was clipped by 6 bases and J by 0 bases, with 11 bases between them. CDR3 region: CASSPAGTNYGYTF. The CDR3 region has the DNA TGTGCCAGCAGCCCAGCCGGGACTAACTATGGCTACACCTTC.

This clonotype was observed at least ten times. J is TRBJ2-7 and V is TRBV29-1, with 10 bases matching TRBD1. Germline trimming cut 0 bases from V and 4 bases from J; bases unmatched to any gene: 6. From germline, CDR1 is SQVTM and CDR2 ANQGSEA. The CDR3 is 15 residues long. This CDR3 is CSVEETGTGAYEQYF. The CDR3 coding sequence is TGCAGCGTTGAAGAGACCGGGACAGGGGCATACGAGCAGTACTTC.

This clonotype has more than one count but fewer than ten. The junction differs from germline at one of its ends, possibly a read error. J is TRBJ1-5 and V is TRBV20-1; D might be TRBD1 (5 bases). Germline CDR1 reads DFQATT; CDR2 reads SNEGSKA (reference sequence). This CDR3 contains 14 residues. This CDR3 is CSARDAQGKQPQHF. As DNA, the CDR3 is TGCAGTGCTAGAGATGCCCAGGGCAAACAGCCCCAGCATTTT.

The genes are TRBV5-1 and TRBJ2-2; 8 nucleotides match TRBD2. The CDR3 is 16 residues long. Germline trimming cut 0 bases from V and 4 bases from J; bases unmatched to any gene: 5. Germline assignment: CDR1 SGHRS and CDR2 YFSETQ. CDR3 in amino acids: CASSLGREGRTGELFF. CDR3 nucleotide sequence: TGCGCCAGCAGCTTGGGTCGGGAGGGCCGCACCGGGGAGCTGTTTTTT.